These 21 T cell receptor beta chains originate from one sample sequenced in a study of a mutant IDH1 vaccine in newly diagnosed glioma. Described time point: baseline, week 1 (first vaccination visit). Treatment meaning: pre-vaccination baseline after standard-of-care therapy. Measured with immunoSEQ multiplex PCR; TCRdb has only the in-frame clones, and not every one. The sample has fewer than 50,000 clones; 60% to 80% are singletons. The input for sequencing was PBMCs, taken from a glioma patient treated with radiotherapy, temozolomide or both. These receptors all come from a man aged 40-50 years with glioma. Some clones in this sample may be carry-over from other donors' samples.

V gene TRBV9 combines with J gene TRBJ2-1; TRBD2 aligns across 10 bases. The CDR3 has 15 residues. V was pared by 2 bases and J by 9 bases, with 8 bases of the junction left unmatched. Germline V gives CDR1 SGDLS, CDR2 YYNGEE. The CDR3 loop reads CASSVGSGGFSEQFF. CDR3 sequence (DNA): TGTGCCAGCAGCGTCGGTAGCGGGGGGTTTAGTGAGCAGTTCTTC.

The chain uses TRBV6-6 and TRBJ2-5; D uncertain. The germline V gene has CDR1 MNHNY and CDR2 SVGAGI (reference sequence). The CDR3 consists of 10 residues. Trimming removed 5 bases from V and 3 bases from J, with 1 base in between. The CDR3 spells CASSKETQYF. The CDR3 bases are TGTGCCAGCAGTAAAGAGACCCAGTACTTC.

V is TRBV5-6 and J is TRBJ1-1; D is undetermined. CDR1 is SGHDT and CDR2 is YYEEEE in the germline V gene. The germline V and J ends were trimmed by 8 bases and 0 bases, with 14 bases remaining between them. The CDR3 spans 14 residues. CDR3 residues: CASQRIVMNTEAFF. CDR3 DNA: TGTGCCAGTCAGAGGATAGTCATGAACACTGAAGCTTTCTTT.

The chain has TRBV10-3 and TRBJ1-6, with TRBD1 matching over 8 bases. The trim removed 7 bases at V and 9 bases at J, leaving 8 bases unmatched. The CDR3 extends over 14 amino acids. Germline CDR1 is ENHRY and CDR2 is SYGVKD. CDR3 loop: CAITEDRVGSPLHF. The CDR3 nucleotides read TGTGCCATCACCGAGGACAGGGTGGGTTCACCCCTCCACTTT.

The chain links TRBV20-1 to TRBJ2-5; D uncertain. The V and J ends lost 3 bases and 5 bases respectively, with 7 bases between them. Germline CDR1 reads DFQATT; CDR2 reads SNEGSKA (reference sequence). The CDR3 covers 11 residues. CDR3 coding DNA: TGCAGTGCTAGTTGGGCGGAGACCCAGTACTTC. Its translation is CSASWAETQYF.

V usage is TRBV4-1 and J usage is TRBJ2-2; the D gene is possibly TRBD1 (5 bases). Germline CDR1 is MGHRA and CDR2 is YSYEKL. Trimming left V 1 base short and J 8 bases short, with 14 bases between. The CDR3 runs to 15 residues. CDR3 nucleotides: TGCGCCAGCAGCCAAGCCACAGGAAACCGGGGGGAGCTGTTTTTT. Protein sequence: CASSQATGNRGELFF.

This chain joins TRBV5-4 and TRBJ2-5, with a weak D call TRBD2 (7 bases). Looked up from germline, CDR1 is SGHNT and CDR2 is YYREEE (reference sequence). Trimming cost V 2 bases and J 4 bases, with 12 bases left between them. This CDR3 is built from 14 residues. Written as DNA, the CDR3 is TGTGCCAGCAGCTTAGGGGCGGGGGCAGAGACCCAGTACTTC. It translates to CASSLGAGAETQYF.

The chain links TRBV7-9 to TRBJ2-7; TRBD1 agrees at 9 bases. The J segment lost 0 bases and the V segment lost 4 bases, leaving 10 bases of the junction unmatched. The germline V gene encodes CDR1 SEHNR and CDR2 FQNEAQ (reference sequence). CDR3 length: 17 amino acids. The CDR3 DNA reads TGTGCCAGCAGCTGGAAACCGGGACAGGGTCACTCCTACGAGCAGTACTTC. It specifies CASSWKPGQGHSYEQYF.

The V call is TRBV4-3, the J call TRBJ2-1; TRBD1 or TRBD2 may be the D gene (5 bases each). This CDR3 region has 15 residues. Per the germline V gene, CDR1 is LGHNA and CDR2 is YSLEER. V was clipped by 4 bases and J by 2 bases, with 12 bases between them. The chain's CDR3 is CASSPGTVAYNEQFF. CDR3 coding DNA: TGCGCCAGCAGCCCCGGGACGGTAGCCTACAATGAGCAGTTCTTC.

This clone came up once. This chain uses TRBV2 with TRBJ1-5; D is perhaps TRBD1 (5 bases). V lost 3 bases, J lost 6 bases, and 9 bases lay in between. This CDR3 has 13 residues. Germline-derived CDR1 and CDR2 are SNHLY and FYNNEI. The DNA of the CDR3 is TGTGCCAGCAGTGACCAGGGTGGTCAGCCCCAGCATTTT. It is translated as CASSDQGGQPQHF.

This clone was seen a handful of times. The gene calls are TRBV5-5 and TRBJ1-5; D ambiguous. Trimming cost V 2 bases and J 3 bases, with 9 bases left between them. CDR3 length: 14 residues. Germline-derived CDR1 and CDR2 are SGHKS and YYEKEE (reference sequence). The DNA of the CDR3 is TGTGCCAGCAGCTTAACGTCTGACAATCAGCCCCAGCATTTT. Residues: CASSLTSDNQPQHF.

This chain uses TRBV7-2 with TRBJ1-2; D might be TRBD1 (6 bases). CDR3 length: 13 residues. V gave up 5 bases and J gave up 8 bases, with 15 bases separating them. Germline lookup yields CDR1 SGHTA and CDR2 FQGNSA. The CDR3 DNA sequence: TGTGCCAGCAGCCCAGGGGTGGAGGTGGGCTACACCTTC. This translates into CASSPGVEVGYTF.

This clone showed up just once. The V and J genes are TRBV5-6 and TRBJ1-5; D might be TRBD1 (6 bases). V was shortened by 2 bases and J by 5 bases, with 11 bases between the two germline ends. Germline V gives CDR1 SGHDT, CDR2 YYEEEE. The CDR3 totals 14 residues. CDR3 in DNA: TGTGCCAGCAGCTTACAGGGTCGCTATCAGCCCCAGCATTTT. Translated, it gives CASSLQGRYQPQHF.

The CDR3 region has the DNA TGTGCCTGGAGTGTTCGTTTCACCGGGGAGCTGTTTTTT. Translation gives CAWSVRFTGELFF. The chain has TRBV30 and TRBJ2-2; D uncertain. V lost 0 bases, J lost 4 bases, and 6 bases lay in between. The CDR3 covers 13 residues. The germline V gene encodes CDR1 GTSNPN and CDR2 SVGIG (reference sequence).

The chain carries TRBV27 and TRBJ1-1; TRBD1 aligns across 11 bases. The CDR3 contains 15 residues. In germline, CDR1 is MNHEY, CDR2 SMNVEV (reference sequence). Trimming cost V 4 bases and J 5 bases; bases outside gene matches: 6. The CDR3 loop reads CASSSDRGLKTEAFF. The CDR3 DNA sequence: TGTGCCAGCAGTTCGGACAGGGGGCTAAAGACTGAAGCTTTCTTT.

The chain has TRBV11-2 and TRBJ2-7; no firm D call. Between the trimmed V and J ends, which lost 1 base and 2 bases, there was a span of 9 bases. The CDR3 covers 14 residues. From germline, CDR1 is SGHAT and CDR2 FQNNGV. The CDR3 nucleotides are TGTGCCAGCAGCTTAGTAAGCTGGGCCTACGAGCAGTACTTC. Translation: CASSLVSWAYEQYF.

The chain couples TRBV7-9 to TRBJ2-7; TRBD1 matches 7 bases. The CDR3 contains 14 residues. CDR1 SEHNR and CDR2 FQNEAQ come from the germline V gene (reference sequence). Trimming at V came to 3 bases and at J to 3 bases, leaving 5 bases not matched to a gene. The CDR3: CASSLYSGGYEQYF. CDR3 in DNA: TGTGCCAGCAGCTTGTATTCAGGGGGCTACGAGCAGTACTTC.

J is TRBJ2-7 and V is TRBV27; D is tentatively TRBD1 or TRBD2 (5 bases each). V lost 5 bases and J lost 6, with 17 bases in between. This CDR3 spans 14 amino acids. Germline V gene lookup returns CDR1 MNHEY and CDR2 SMNVEV (reference sequence). In nucleotides, the CDR3 is TGTGCCAGCAGTCACAATCAGGGACGGGGCGAGCAGTACTTC. Its protein product is CASSHNQGRGEQYF.

The chain carries TRBV11-2 and TRBJ2-7; D ambiguous. Trimming took off 5 bases at V and 0 bases at J, with 17 bases between the two ends. Germline V gives CDR1 SGHAT, CDR2 FQNNGV. There are 16 residues in the CDR3. This CDR3 is CASSPYFYSSSYEQYF. CDR3 coding DNA: TGTGCCAGCAGCCCCTATTTTTACAGTTCCTCCTACGAGCAGTACTTC.

V is TRBV10-3 and J is TRBJ1-3, with D unresolved. Per the germline V gene, CDR1 is ENHRY and CDR2 is SYGVKD. V was trimmed by 8 bases and J by 0 bases, leaving 14 bases between them. The CDR3 runs 15 residues. The CDR3 protein is CAIGRETGSGNTIYF. As DNA, the CDR3 is TGTGCCATCGGGCGAGAGACGGGCTCTGGAAACACCATATATTTT.

This clone was seen only a few times. The chain combines TRBV10-3 with TRBJ1-1; maybe TRBD1 (5 bases). CDR3 size: 14 residues. Trimming took 4 bases from V and 0 from J, leaving 9 bases between them. Germline CDR1 and CDR2: ENHRY and SYGVKD. The CDR3 spells CAISGKGVNTEAFF. The CDR3 DNA sequence: TGTGCCATCAGTGGGAAAGGGGTGAACACTGAAGCTTTCTTT.